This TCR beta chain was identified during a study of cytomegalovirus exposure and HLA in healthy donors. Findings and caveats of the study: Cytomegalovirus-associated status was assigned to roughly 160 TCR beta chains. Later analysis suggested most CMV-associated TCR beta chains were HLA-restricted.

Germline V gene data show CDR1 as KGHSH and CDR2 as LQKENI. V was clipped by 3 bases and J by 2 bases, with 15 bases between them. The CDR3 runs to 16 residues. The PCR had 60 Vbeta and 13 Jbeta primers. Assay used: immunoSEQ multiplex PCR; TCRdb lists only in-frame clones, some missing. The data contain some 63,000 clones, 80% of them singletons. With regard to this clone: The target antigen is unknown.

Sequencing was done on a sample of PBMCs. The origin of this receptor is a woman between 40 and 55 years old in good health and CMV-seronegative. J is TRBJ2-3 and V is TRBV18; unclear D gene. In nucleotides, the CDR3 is TGTGCCAGCTCACCGAATTCCCGCGGAAACACAGATACGCAGTATTTT. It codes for CASSPNSRGNTDTQYF.